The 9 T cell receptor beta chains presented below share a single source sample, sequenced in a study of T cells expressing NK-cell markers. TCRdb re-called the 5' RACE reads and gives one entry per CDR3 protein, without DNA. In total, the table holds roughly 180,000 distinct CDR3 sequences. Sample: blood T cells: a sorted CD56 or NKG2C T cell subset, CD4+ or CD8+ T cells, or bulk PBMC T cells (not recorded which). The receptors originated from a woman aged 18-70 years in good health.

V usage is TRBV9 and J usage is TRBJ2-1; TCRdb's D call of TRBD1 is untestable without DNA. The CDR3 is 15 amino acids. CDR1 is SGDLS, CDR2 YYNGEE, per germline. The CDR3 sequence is CASSGPGPIFNEQFF.

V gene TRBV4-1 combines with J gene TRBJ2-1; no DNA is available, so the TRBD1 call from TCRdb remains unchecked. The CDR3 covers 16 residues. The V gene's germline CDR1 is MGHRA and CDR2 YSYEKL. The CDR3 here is CASSQGQDFSYNEQFF.

CDR3 loop: CASSEGQGTETQYF. This chain joins TRBV5-1 and TRBJ2-5; TCRdb picks TRBD1, but there is no DNA to check that call. The CDR3 extends over 14 amino acids. Germline values: CDR1 SGHRS, CDR2 YFSETQ.

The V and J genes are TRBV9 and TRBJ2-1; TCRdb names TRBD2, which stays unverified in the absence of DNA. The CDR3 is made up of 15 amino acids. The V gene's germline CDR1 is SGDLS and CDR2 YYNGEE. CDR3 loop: CASSLGLETYNEQFF.

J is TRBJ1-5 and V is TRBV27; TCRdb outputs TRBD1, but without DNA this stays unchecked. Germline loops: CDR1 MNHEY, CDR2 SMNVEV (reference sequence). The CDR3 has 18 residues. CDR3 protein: CASSLGARGGYSNQPQHF.

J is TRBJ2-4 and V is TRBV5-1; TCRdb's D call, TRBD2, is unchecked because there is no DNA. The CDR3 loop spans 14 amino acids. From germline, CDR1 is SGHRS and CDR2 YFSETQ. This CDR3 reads CASSAGGPKNIQYF.

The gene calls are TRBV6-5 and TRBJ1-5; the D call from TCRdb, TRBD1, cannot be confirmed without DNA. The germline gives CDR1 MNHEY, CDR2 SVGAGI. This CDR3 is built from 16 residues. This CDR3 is CASRRLTGTTNQPQHF.

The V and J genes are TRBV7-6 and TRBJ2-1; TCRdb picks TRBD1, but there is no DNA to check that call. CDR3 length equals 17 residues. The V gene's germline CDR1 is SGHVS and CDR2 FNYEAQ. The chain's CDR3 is CASSFRTGQYRGNEQFF.

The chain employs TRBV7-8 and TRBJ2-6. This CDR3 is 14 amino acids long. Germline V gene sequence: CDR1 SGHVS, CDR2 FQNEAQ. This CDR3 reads CASGLSSGANVLTF.